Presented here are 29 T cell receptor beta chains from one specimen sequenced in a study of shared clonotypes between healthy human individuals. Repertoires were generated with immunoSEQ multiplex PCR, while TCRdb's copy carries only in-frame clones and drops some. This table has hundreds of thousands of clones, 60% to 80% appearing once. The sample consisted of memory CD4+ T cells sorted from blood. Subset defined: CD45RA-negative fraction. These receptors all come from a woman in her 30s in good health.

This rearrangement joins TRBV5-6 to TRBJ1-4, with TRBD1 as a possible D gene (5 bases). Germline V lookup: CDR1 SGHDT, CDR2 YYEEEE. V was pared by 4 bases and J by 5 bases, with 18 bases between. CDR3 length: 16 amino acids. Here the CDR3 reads CASSRPPTGQNEKLFF. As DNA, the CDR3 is TGTGCCAGCAGCAGACCCCCTACAGGACAAAATGAAAAACTGTTTTTT.

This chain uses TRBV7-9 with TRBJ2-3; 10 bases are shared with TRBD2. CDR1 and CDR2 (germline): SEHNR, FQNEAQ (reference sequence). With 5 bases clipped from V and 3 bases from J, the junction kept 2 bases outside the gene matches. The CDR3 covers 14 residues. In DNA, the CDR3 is TGTGCCAGCAGCCCTAGCGGGAGTACAGATACGCAGTATTTT. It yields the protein CASSPSGSTDTQYF. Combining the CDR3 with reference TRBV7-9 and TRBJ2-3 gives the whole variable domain DTGVSQNPRHKITKRGQNVTFRCDPISEHNRLYWYRQTLGQGPEFLTYFQNEAQLEKSRLLSDRFSAERPKGSFSTLEIQRTEQGDSAMYLCASSPSGSTDTQYFGPGTRLTVL.

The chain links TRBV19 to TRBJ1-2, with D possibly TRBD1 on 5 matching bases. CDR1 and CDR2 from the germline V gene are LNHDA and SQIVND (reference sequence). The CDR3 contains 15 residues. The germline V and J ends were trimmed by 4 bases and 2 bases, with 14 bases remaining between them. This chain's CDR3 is CASSRMGQGNYGYTF. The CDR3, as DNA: TGTGCCAGTAGTAGGATGGGTCAGGGAAACTATGGCTACACCTTC.

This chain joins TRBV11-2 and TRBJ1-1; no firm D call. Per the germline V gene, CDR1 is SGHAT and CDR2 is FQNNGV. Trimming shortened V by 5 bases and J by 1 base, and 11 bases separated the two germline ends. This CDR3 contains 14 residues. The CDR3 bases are TGTGCCAGCAGCCGTTTGTGGGGGAACACTGAAGCTTTCTTT. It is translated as CASSRLWGNTEAFF.

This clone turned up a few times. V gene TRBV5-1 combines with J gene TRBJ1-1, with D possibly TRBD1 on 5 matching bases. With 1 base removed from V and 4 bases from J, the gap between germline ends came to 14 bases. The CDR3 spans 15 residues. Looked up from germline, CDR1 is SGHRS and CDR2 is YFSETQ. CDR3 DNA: TGCGCCAGCAGCTTGATGGGGGAAGGAGGCACTGAAGCTTTCTTT. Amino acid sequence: CASSLMGEGGTEAFF.

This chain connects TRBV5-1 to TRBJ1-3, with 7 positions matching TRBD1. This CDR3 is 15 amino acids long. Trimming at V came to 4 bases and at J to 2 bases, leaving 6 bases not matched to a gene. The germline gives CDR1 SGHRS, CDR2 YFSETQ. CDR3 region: CASSRTGEPGNTIYF. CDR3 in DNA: TGCGCCAGCAGCCGTACAGGGGAGCCTGGAAACACCATATATTTT.

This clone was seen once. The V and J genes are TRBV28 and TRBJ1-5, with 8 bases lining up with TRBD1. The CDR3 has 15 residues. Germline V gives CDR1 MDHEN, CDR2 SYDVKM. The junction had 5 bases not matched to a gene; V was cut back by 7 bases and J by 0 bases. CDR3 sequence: CASNQGAISNQPQHF. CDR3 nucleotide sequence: TGTGCCAGCAACCAGGGGGCGATTAGCAATCAGCCCCAGCATTTT.

The DNA of the CDR3 is TGTGCCAGCAGCTTGCAACCTTCGAATCAGGGGGCCGGGGAGCTGTTTTTT. It is translated as CASSLQPSNQGAGELFF. The rearrangement uses TRBV7-2 and TRBJ2-2; 7 bases match TRBD1. Germline CDR1 and CDR2: SGHTA and FQGNSA. The V and J ends lost 3 bases and 6 bases, in that order; junction bases with no gene match: 13. CDR3 length: 17 residues.

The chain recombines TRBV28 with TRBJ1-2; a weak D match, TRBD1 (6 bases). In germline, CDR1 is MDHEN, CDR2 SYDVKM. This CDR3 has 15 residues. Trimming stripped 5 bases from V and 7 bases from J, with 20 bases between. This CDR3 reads CASSPTGGVDPGYTF. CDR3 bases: TGTGCCAGCAGTCCCACCGGGGGCGTTGACCCTGGCTACACCTTC.

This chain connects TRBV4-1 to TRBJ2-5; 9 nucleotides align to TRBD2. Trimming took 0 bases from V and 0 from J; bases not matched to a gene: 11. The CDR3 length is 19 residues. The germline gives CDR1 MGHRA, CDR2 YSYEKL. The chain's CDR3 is CASSQDRGSGSPYQETQYF. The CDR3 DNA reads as TGCGCCAGCAGCCAAGATCGCGGTAGCGGGAGCCCGTACCAAGAGACCCAGTACTTC.

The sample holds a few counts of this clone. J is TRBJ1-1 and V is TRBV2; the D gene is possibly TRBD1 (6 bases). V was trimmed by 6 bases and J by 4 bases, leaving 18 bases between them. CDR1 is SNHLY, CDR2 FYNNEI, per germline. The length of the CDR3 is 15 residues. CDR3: CASSEAGIGGTEAFF. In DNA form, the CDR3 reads TGTGCCAGCAGCGAGGCAGGGATAGGGGGCACTGAAGCTTTCTTT. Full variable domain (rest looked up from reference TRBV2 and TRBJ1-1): EPEVTQTPSHQVTQMGQEVILRCVPISNHLYFYWYRQILGQKVEFLVSFYNNEISEKSEIFDDQFSVERPDGSNFTLKIRSTKLEDSAMYFCASSEAGIGGTEAFFGQGTRLTVV.

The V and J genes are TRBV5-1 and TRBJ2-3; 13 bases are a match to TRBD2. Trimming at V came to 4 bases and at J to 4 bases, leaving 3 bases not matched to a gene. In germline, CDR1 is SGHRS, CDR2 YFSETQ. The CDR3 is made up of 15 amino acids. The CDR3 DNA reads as TGCGCCAGCAGCCCTACTAGCGGGAGGGCAGATACGCAGTATTTT. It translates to CASSPTSGRADTQYF. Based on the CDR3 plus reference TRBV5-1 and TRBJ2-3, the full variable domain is KAGVTQTPRYLIKTRGQQVTLSCSPISGHRSVSWYQQTPGQGLQFLFEYFSETQRNKGNFPGRFSGRQFSNSRSEMNVSTLELGDSALYLCASSPTSGRADTQYFGPGTRLTVL.

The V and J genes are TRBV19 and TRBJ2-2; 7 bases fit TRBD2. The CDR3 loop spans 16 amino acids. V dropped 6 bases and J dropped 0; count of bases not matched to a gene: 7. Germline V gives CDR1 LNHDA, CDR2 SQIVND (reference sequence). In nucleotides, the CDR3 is TGTGCCAGTAGAAGCGGGACGTATACGAACACCGGGGAGCTGTTTTTT. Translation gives CASRSGTYTNTGELFF.

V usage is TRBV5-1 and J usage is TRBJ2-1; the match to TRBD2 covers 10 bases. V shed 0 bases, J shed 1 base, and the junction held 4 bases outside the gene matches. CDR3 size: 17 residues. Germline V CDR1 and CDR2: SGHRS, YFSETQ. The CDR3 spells CASSLEASGSSYNEQFF. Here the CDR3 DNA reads TGCGCCAGCAGCTTGGAGGCTAGCGGGAGTTCCTACAATGAGCAGTTCTTC.

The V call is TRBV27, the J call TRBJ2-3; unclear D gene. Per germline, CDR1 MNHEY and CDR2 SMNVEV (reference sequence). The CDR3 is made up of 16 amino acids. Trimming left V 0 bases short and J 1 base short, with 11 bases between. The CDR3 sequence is CASSLSTRLGTDTQYF. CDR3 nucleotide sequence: TGTGCCAGCAGTTTATCCACCCGGTTGGGCACAGATACGCAGTATTTT.

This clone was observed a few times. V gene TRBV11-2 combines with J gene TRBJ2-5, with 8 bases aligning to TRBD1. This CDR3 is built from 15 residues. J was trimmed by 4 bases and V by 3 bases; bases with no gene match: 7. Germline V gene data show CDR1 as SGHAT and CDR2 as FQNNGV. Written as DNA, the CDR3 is TGTGCCAGCAGCTTCCGGACAGGGAAGGTAGAGACCCAGTACTTC. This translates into CASSFRTGKVETQYF.

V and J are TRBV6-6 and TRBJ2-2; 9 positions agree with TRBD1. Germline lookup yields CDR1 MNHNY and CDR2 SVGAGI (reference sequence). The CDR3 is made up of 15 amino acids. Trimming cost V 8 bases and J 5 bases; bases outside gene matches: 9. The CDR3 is CASRDRDRVTGELFF. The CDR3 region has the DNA TGTGCCAGCCGTGACCGGGACAGGGTTACCGGGGAGCTGTTTTTT.

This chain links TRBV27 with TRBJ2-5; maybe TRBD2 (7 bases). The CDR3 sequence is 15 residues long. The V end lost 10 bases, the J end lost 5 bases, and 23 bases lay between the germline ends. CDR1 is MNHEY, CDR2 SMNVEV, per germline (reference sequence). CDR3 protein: CATTPRGAPYETQYF. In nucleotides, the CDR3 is TGTGCCACCACCCCCCGGGGGGCGCCGTACGAGACCCAGTACTTC.

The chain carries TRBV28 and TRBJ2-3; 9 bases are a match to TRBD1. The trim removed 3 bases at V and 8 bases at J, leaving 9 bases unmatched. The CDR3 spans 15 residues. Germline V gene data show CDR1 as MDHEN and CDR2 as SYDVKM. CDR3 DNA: TGTGCCAGCAGTTTGATATACACAGGGGGCACTACGCAGTATTTT. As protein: CASSLIYTGGTTQYF.

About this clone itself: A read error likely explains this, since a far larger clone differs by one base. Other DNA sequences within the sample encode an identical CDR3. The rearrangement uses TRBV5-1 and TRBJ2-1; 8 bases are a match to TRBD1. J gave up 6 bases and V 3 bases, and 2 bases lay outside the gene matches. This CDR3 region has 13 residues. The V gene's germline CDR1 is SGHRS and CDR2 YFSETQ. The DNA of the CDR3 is TGCGCCAGCAGCTCCGACAGGGGCAATGAGCAGTTCTTC. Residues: CASSSDRGNEQFF.

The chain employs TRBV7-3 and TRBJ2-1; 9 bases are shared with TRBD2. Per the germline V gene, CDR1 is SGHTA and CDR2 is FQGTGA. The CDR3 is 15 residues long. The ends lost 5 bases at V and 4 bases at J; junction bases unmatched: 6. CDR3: CASSTASGTYNEQFF. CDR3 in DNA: TGTGCCAGCAGCACCGCTAGCGGGACGTACAATGAGCAGTTCTTC. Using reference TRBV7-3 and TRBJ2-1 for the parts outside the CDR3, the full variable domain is GAGVSQTPSNKVTEKGKYVELRCDPISGHTALYWYRQSLGQGPEFLIYFQGTGAADDSGLPNDRFFAVRPEGSVSTLKIQRTERGDSAVYLCASSTASGTYNEQFFGPGTRLTVL.

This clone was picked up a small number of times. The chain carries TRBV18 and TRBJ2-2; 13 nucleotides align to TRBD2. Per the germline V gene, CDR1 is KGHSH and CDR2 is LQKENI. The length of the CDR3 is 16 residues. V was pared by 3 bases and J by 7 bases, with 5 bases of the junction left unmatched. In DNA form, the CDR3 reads TGTGCCAGCTCACCGGGACTAGCGGGGCCCGGCGGGGAGCTGTTTTTT. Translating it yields CASSPGLAGPGGELFF.

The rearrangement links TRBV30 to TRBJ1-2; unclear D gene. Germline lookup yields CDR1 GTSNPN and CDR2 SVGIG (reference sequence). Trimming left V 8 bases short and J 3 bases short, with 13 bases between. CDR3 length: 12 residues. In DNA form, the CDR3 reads TGTGCCCGCCGGGAACAGCACTATGGCTACACCTTC. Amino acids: CARREQHYGYTF.

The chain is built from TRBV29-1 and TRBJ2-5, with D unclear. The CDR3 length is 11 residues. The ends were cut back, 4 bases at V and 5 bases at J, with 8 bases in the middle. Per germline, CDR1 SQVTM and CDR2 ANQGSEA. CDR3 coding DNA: TGCAGCGTTGTCCGGATCGAGACCCAGTACTTC. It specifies CSVVRIETQYF.

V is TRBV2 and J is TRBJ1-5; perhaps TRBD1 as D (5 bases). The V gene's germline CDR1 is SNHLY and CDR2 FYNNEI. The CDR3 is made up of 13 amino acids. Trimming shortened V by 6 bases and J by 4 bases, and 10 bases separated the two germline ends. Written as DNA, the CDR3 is TGTGCCAGCAGCATGACAGTAAATCAGCCCCAGCATTTT. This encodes CASSMTVNQPQHF.

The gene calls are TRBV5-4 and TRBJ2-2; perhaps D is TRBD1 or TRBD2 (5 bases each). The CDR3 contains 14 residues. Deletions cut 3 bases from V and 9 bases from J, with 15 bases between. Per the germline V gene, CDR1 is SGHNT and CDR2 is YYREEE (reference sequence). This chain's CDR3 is CASSWDGGQRELFF. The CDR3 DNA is TGTGCCAGCAGCTGGGACGGAGGCCAAAGGGAGCTGTTTTTT.

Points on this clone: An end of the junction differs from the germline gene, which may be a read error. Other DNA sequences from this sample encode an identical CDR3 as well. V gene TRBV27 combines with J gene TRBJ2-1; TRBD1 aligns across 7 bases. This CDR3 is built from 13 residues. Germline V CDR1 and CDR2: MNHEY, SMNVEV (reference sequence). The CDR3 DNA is TGCGCCAGCAGGAAACGGGACAGCCAAGAGCAGTTCTTC. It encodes CASRKRDSQEQFF.

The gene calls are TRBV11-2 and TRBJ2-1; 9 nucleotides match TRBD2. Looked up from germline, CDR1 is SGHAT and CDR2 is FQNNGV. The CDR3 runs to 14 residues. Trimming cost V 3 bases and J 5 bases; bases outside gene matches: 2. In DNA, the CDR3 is TGTGCCAGCAGCTTTAGCGGGAGTCACAATGAGCAGTTCTTC. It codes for CASSFSGSHNEQFF.

The CDR3 sequence is CASKGQGSNQPQHF. CDR3 nucleotide sequence: TGTGCCAGCAAAGGTCAGGGGAGCAATCAGCCCCAGCATTTT. The chain recombines TRBV6-5 with TRBJ1-5; D perhaps matches TRBD1 (6 bases). Germline assignment: CDR1 MNHEY and CDR2 SVGAGI. V lost 7 bases and J lost 1, with 11 bases in between. The CDR3 has 14 residues.